This T cell receptor (beta chain) was sequenced during a study of type 1 regulatory T cells. Overall study results and limits: Compared with non-type 1 regulatory T cells, type 1 regulatory T cells showed a more restricted TCR repertoire.

Germline values: CDR1 LGHDT, CDR2 YNNKEL (reference sequence). J gave up 15 bases and V 1 base, and 7 bases lay outside the gene matches. CDR3 size: 13 residues. TCRdb re-derived calls from the reads in MiXCR, one entry per CDR3 protein. The data contain 63,000 or so distinct CDR3 sequences, roughly 50% of them singletons. Remarks on this clonotype: Its antigen remains unidentified.

The material sequenced was cultured non-Tr1 T cells, either the whole culture or a sorted T cell fraction (not recorded which). The receptor was isolated from a human donor in good health. The rearrangement uses TRBV3-1 and TRBJ2-1; 9 nucleotides line up with TRBD2. CDR3 sequence (DNA): TGTGCCAGCAGCCAAGGGGGAAGCGGGGGGACGTTCTTC. Its translation: CASSQGGSGGTFF.